This T cell receptor (beta chain) comes out of a study of a mutant IDH1 vaccine in newly diagnosed glioma (dated by TCRdb to 2020 to 2023). Study-level background: Of the 25 to 40 treated patients, approximately 62% were male and about 40% were female, and the mean age was 40.4 years. Peripheral blood samples were drawn at six visits, namely V03 (baseline), V05, V07, V10, V12 and V13. Before enrollment, most patients had been given radiochemotherapy with temozolomide as standard therapy, while the rest had received either radiotherapy alone or temozolomide alone. Longitudinal TCRB deep sequencing was performed for roughly 27 treated patients wherever samples were available for exploratory analyses.

Note on this clone: No cognate antigen has been identified for it. No base quality information exists; no much larger clone differs at one position.

Per the publication, the time point label means: baseline, week 1 (first vaccination visit). Sample treatment or condition, as interpreted from the label and publication: pre-vaccination baseline after standard-of-care therapy. The donors had newly diagnosed IDH1-mutant astrocytomas of WHO grade 3 or 4 that showed loss of nuclear ATRX. The samples were drawn from NOA16, a multicentre, single-arm, open-label phase I trial in Germany that tested a mutant IDH1 peptide vaccine in humans for the first time. For immunogenicity testing, the blood drawn at visit V03 was used as the baseline sample. Genomic DNA for TCRB sequencing was extracted from EDTA blood using the DNeasy Blood and Tissue Kit. Summary of the overall study and its limitations: No apparent relationship was observed between pseudoprogression and alterations in the top peripheral T cell clonotypes detected by TCRB sequencing. Vaccine-induced immune responses across multiple MHC alleles were detected in 93.3% of patients. According to the authors, sample limitations meant that analyses of patient blood samples could not be reproduced. Availability determined which PBMC samples were chosen for TCRB deep sequencing.

V is pruned by 10 bases and J by 0 bases, leaving 20 bases of the junction without a gene match. CDR1 and CDR2 are drawn from the germline V gene (reference sequence): LNHDA, SQIVND. The CDR3 has 19 amino acids, counting the end cysteine and phenylalanine. The CDR3 DNA has 57 bases and is translated from base 1. The method behind the library was the immunoSEQ multiplex PCR assay. Following the manufacturer's protocol, the hsTCRB Kit was used to amplify rearranged TCR beta chain sequences. Sequencing of TCRB libraries was carried out on an Illumina MiSeq. As for the authors' bioinformatics: The proprietary platform of the kit vendor was used for demultiplexing, trimming and gene mapping. Drawn from immuneACCESS, this table holds only the in-frame rearrangements with V and J called that TCRdb kept. Clones are partly lost; checked studies trace under half to an unresolved V gene and leave the rest unexplained. That table is the source of V, J and clone size, and D and trimming were worked out from the DNA. This sample is represented by around 56,000 clones; more than 85% of them were singletons. 2.6% of the sample goes to the ten largest clones.

The sequencing used PBMCs, collected from a glioma patient treated with radiotherapy, temozolomide or both. This chain is built from TRBV19 and TRBJ2-2; the central 7 bases match TRBD1. This sequence originates from a man aged 50 to 59 with glioma. DNA sequence: TGTGCCACCCACCTCCACGGGGACAGCAAATTATCGAACACCGGGGAGCTGTTTTTT. It translates as CATHLHGDSKLSNTGELFF.